The clone carrying this T cell receptor (beta chain) occurred many times. The antigen remains undetermined. TCRdb re-called the reads with MiXCR, one entry per CDR3 protein. This sample yields hundreds of thousands of distinct CDR3 sequences, of which about 17% are seen a single time; 12% belongs to the top ten. The data were taken from a study of T cell repertoires in cytomegalovirus infection. Background on the study: An indication of both CMV infection and matching HLA type came from public TCR beta signatures.

Study-level points and caveats: The study found HLA-C-restricted CMV-specific TCR beta clonotypes dominating the ex vivo response. Cumulative public TCR beta family frequency identified carriers of CMV plus the relevant HLA.

The CDR3 runs to 14 residues. V was cut by 6 bases and J by 0 bases, with 9 bases left in between. The clonotype comes from a human donor in good health (CMV status not recorded). Some clones in this sample may be carry-over from other donors' samples. This chain connects TRBV12-3 or TRBV12-4 to TRBJ1-5, with unresolved D. Sequencing was carried out using PBMCs. In DNA form, the CDR3 reads TGTGCCAGCAGCCTAGGACCTAGCAATCAGCCCCAGCATTTT. This codes for CASSLGPSNQPQHF.